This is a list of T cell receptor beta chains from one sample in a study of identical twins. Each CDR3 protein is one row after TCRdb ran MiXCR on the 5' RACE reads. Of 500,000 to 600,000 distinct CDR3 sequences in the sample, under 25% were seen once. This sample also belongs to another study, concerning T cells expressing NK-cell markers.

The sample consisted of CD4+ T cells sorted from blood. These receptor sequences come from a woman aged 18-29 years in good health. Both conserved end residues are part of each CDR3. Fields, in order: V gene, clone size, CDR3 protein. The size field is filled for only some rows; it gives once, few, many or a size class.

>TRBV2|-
CASLLRGPTDTQYF
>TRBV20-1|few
CSARGVGIDTQYF
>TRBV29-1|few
CSVSGRAGDTGELFF
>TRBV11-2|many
CASSLGQVSNEQYF
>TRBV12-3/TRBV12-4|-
CASSVLALGQETQYF
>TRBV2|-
CASYKREGQVDEQFF
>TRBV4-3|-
CASSQVVPLRGESYEQYF
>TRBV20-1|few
CSAQKGGMNTEAFF
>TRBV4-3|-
CASSQGQITGELFF
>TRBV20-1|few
CSASQKASGKDTQYF
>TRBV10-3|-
CAAYGQDAGELFF
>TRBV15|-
CATSRHGQGQETQYF
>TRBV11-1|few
CASSLGGPQVQKTTDTQYF
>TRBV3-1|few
CASSQDRRTYNEQFF
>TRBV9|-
CASSVGLGEQFF
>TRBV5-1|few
CASSSRAAANYGYTF
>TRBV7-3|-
CASSLIGLYQETQYF
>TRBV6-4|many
CASSDTNTGELFF
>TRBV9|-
CASSSGPLVVEQFF
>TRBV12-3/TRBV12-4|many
CASRGPDTQYF
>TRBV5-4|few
CASSPQQPSTDTQYF
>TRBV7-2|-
CASSRGGLAGKNEQFF
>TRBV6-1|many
CASRRYRVRSYEQYF
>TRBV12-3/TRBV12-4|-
CASSKKGGGARNEQFF
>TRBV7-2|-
CASRTTRNSYNEQFF
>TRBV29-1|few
CSVEKGNMWDEQFF
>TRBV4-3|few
CASSQGLIGEQFF
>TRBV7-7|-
CASARGREETQYF
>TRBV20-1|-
CSARADLETQYF
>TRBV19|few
CASSISSGSTDTQYF
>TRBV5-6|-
CASSLADEQFF